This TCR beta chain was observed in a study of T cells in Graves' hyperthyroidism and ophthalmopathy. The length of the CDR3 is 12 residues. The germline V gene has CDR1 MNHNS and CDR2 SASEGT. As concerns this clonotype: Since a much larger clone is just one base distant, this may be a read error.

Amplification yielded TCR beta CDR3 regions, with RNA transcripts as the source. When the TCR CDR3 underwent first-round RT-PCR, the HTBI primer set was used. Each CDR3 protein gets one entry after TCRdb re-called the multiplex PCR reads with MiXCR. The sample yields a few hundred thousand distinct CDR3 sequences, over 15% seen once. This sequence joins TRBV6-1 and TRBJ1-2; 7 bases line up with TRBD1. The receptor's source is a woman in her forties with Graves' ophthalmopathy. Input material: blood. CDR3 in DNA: TGTGCCAGCACCGAGGGGGCTGATGGCCACACCTTC. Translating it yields CASTEGADGHTF.